A single sample is the source of the 28 T cell receptor beta chains below, sequenced in a study of PD-1 blockade in classical Hodgkin lymphoma. Measured with immunoSEQ multiplex PCR; TCRdb has only the in-frame clones, and not every one. The data hold tens of thousands of clones, with approximately 90% observed a single time. With no exception, relapse followed autologous stem cell transplantation in all patients, and brentuximab vedotin exposure varied. The material was peripheral blood mononuclear cells (PBMCs), obtained at baseline. The receptor source for this set is a human donor with classical Hodgkin lymphoma.

The chain links TRBV19 to TRBJ1-4; the D is unclear. Trimming removed 3 bases from V and 8 bases from J, with 13 bases in between. The CDR3 covers 14 residues. The germline V gene has CDR1 LNHDA and CDR2 SQIVND (reference sequence). The CDR3 loop is CASSIGLTTEKLFF. The CDR3 region has the DNA TGTGCCAGTAGTATTGGACTTACGACGGAAAAACTGTTTTTT.

V gene TRBV6-6 combines with J gene TRBJ1-5; 7 positions match TRBD1. The CDR3 covers 16 residues. Germline V gene lookup returns CDR1 MNHNY and CDR2 SVGAGI (reference sequence). V was clipped by 6 bases and J by 3 bases; unmatched bases: 11. Here the CDR3 reads CASRGTEGYANQPQHF. The CDR3 DNA follows: TGTGCCAGCAGAGGGACAGAAGGATATGCCAATCAGCCCCAGCATTTT.

The chain combines TRBV9 with TRBJ2-5; 9 nucleotides match TRBD2. The CDR3 extends over 15 amino acids. The germline CDR1 and CDR2 sequences are SGDLS and YYNGEE. Trimming cost V 0 bases and J 0 bases; bases outside gene matches: 0. DNA of the CDR3: TGTGCCAGCAGCGTAGCTAGCGGGGACCAAGAGACCCAGTACTTC. Translating it yields CASSVASGDQETQYF.

This sequence joins TRBV13 and TRBJ2-4; 7 bases map to TRBD1. CDR3 length equals 14 residues. From germline, CDR1 is PRHDT and CDR2 FYEKMQ (reference sequence). V dropped 5 bases and J dropped 0; count of bases not matched to a gene: 1. The CDR3 DNA follows: TGTGCCAGCAGCCGACAGGGAGCCAAAAACATTCAGTACTTC. It specifies CASSRQGAKNIQYF.

The V gene is TRBV28, the J gene TRBJ1-4, with TRBD1 matching 7 bases. The V and J ends lost 2 bases and 0 bases, in that order; junction bases with no gene match: 3. The CDR3 extends over 16 amino acids. CDR1 and CDR2 from the germline V gene are MDHEN and SYDVKM. CDR3 loop: CASSLVGGATNEKLFF. The CDR3 DNA sequence: TGTGCCAGCAGTTTAGTAGGGGGCGCAACTAATGAAAAACTGTTTTTT.

The genes are TRBV30 and TRBJ1-5; TRBD1 aligns across 12 bases. In germline, CDR1 is GTSNPN, CDR2 SVGIG (reference sequence). The CDR3 has 19 residues. V lost 8 bases and J lost 5; bases outside the gene matches: 22. The CDR3 DNA sequence: TGTGCCCCTAAATTCCGACCCGGGACAGGGGGCGTGATAGATCAGCCCCAGCATTTT. It yields the protein CAPKFRPGTGGVIDQPQHF.

J is TRBJ2-7 and V is TRBV4-1; 9 nucleotides line up with TRBD2. Trimming at V came to 0 bases and at J to 3 bases, leaving 3 bases not matched to a gene. The CDR3 is 15 residues long. CDR1 MGHRA and CDR2 YSYEKL come from the germline V gene. The CDR3 sequence: CASSQEISGGYEQYF. CDR3 DNA: TGCGCCAGCAGCCAAGAGATTAGCGGGGGCTACGAGCAGTACTTC.

The rearrangement joins TRBV27 to TRBJ2-3; 12 nucleotides line up with TRBD2. Germline CDR1 and CDR2: MNHEY and SMNVEV (reference sequence). V trimming: 4 bases; J trimming: 2 bases; junction bases outside the gene matches: 4. CDR3 length: 16 residues. CDR3 sequence reads: CASSSRTSGDTDTQYF. The CDR3 DNA sequence: TGTGCCAGCAGTTCCCGGACTAGCGGGGACACAGATACGCAGTATTTT.

This clone was detected only once. The chain couples TRBV5-1 to TRBJ1-2, with TRBD1 identical over 7 bases. The CDR3 is made up of 17 amino acids. Germline values: CDR1 SGHRS, CDR2 YFSETQ. V dropped 2 bases and J dropped 2; count of bases not matched to a gene: 12. For the CDR3, the DNA is TGCGCCAGCAGCTTCTCCGGGGGGACAGCGGACAACTATGGCTACACCTTC. Translating gives CASSFSGGTADNYGYTF.

The chain couples TRBV7-9 to TRBJ2-5; D may be TRBD2 (5 bases). Germline CDR1 is SEHNR and CDR2 is FQNEAQ (reference sequence). The ends were cut back, 5 bases at V and 7 bases at J, with 17 bases in the middle. CDR3 size: 14 residues. In DNA form, the CDR3 reads TGTGCCAGCAGCCCTAGGAGCGGCTTTAGGACCCAGTACTTC. Its protein is CASSPRSGFRTQYF.

The rearrangement joins TRBV2 to TRBJ2-1; the D is unclear. Trimming took 8 bases from V and 4 from J, leaving 9 bases between them. The CDR3 contains 12 residues. Germline assignment: CDR1 SNHLY and CDR2 FYNNEI. The CDR3 loop is CASLALYNEQFF. CDR3 in DNA: TGTGCCAGCCTCGCTTTATACAATGAGCAGTTCTTC.

The chain uses TRBV7-9 and TRBJ2-2; 7 bases are shared with TRBD2. Germline loops: CDR1 SEHNR, CDR2 FQNEAQ (reference sequence). There are 13 residues in the CDR3. V shed 5 bases, J shed 7 bases, and the junction held 4 bases outside the gene matches. The CDR3 sequence is CASSQGGVGELFF. CDR3 in DNA: TGTGCCAGCAGCCAGGGAGGGGTCGGGGAGCTGTTTTTT.

The gene calls are TRBV7-2 and TRBJ2-7, with 7 bases lining up with TRBD1. The CDR3 extends over 15 amino acids. V lost 5 bases to trimming and J lost 5 bases; unmatched junction nucleotides: 12. Germline values: CDR1 SGHTA, CDR2 FQGNSA. The CDR3 is CASSTPQQGIHEQYF. CDR3 sequence (DNA): TGTGCCAGCAGCACCCCCCAACAGGGGATCCACGAGCAGTACTTC.

V is TRBV6-1 and J is TRBJ2-5; TRBD1 might be the D (5 bases). Germline V gives CDR1 MNHNS, CDR2 SASEGT. V lost 2 bases to trimming and J lost 4 bases, with 17 bases between them. CDR3 length equals 16 residues. CDR3 sequence (DNA): TGTGCCAGCAGTGAACCCCCTGAGAGGCAGGGAGAGACCCAGTACTTC. Residues: CASSEPPERQGETQYF.

This clone was found once. The J gene is TRBJ2-7, the V gene TRBV10-3; 9 bases align to TRBD2. Germline assignment: CDR1 ENHRY and CDR2 SYGVKD. CDR3 length: 14 amino acids. Trimming removed 8 bases from V and 6 bases from J; junction bases left unmatched: 11. CDR3 nucleotides: TGTGCCATCCGCGAGGCTAGCGGGGTGGGCGAGCAGTACTTC. Residues: CAIREASGVGEQYF.

Worth noting for this clone: Relative to the germline gene, one junction end is altered; a read error may explain this. Additional DNA sequences in this sample encode the identical CDR3. J is TRBJ2-5 and V is TRBV5-1, with D unresolved. The germline CDR1 and CDR2 sequences are SGHRS and YFSETQ. The length of the CDR3 is 14 residues. The CDR3 nucleotides are TGCGCCAGCACCCGGTACCCGGAGCGAGAGACTCAGTACTTC. It yields the protein CASTRYPERETQYF.

This chain connects TRBV6-6 to TRBJ1-1; the D is unclear. The CDR3 has 12 amino acids. Trimming cost V 2 bases and J 7 bases, with 8 bases left between them. The V gene's germline CDR1 is MNHNY and CDR2 SVGAGI (reference sequence). CDR3 in amino acids: CASSYAGLEAFF. The CDR3 coding sequence is TGTGCCAGCAGTTACGCCGGGCTTGAAGCTTTCTTT.

The chain combines TRBV9 with TRBJ2-5; no reliable D call. The V and J ends lost 0 bases and 4 bases respectively, with 13 bases between them. The V gene's germline CDR1 is SGDLS and CDR2 YYNGEE. This CDR3 contains 15 residues. The CDR3 DNA follows: TGTGCCAGCAGCGTAGGCGAAGGGCGAAGAGAGACCCAGTACTTC. It yields the protein CASSVGEGRRETQYF.

The chain recombines TRBV7-8 with TRBJ2-3; tentative D call: TRBD2 (6 bases). The length of the CDR3 is 16 residues. Germline CDR1 and CDR2: SGHVS and FQNEAQ. V was trimmed by 4 bases and J by 5 bases, leaving 19 bases between them. The CDR3 here is CASSSLMGEARDTQYF. The DNA for the CDR3 is TGTGCCAGCAGCTCTCTAATGGGGGAGGCAAGAGATACGCAGTATTTT.

V is TRBV6-5 and J is TRBJ2-7, with 10 bases aligning to TRBD2. CDR1 and CDR2 (germline): MNHEY, SVGAGI. J gave up 3 bases and V 4 bases, and 6 bases lay outside the gene matches. The CDR3 extends over 15 amino acids. CDR3 loop: CASSSRTSGVYEQYF. Written as DNA, the CDR3 is TGTGCCAGCAGTTCGCGGACTAGCGGAGTCTACGAGCAGTACTTC.

The V call is TRBV27, the J call TRBJ2-3; TRBD2 agrees at 11 bases. The CDR3 runs to 17 residues. The V and J ends lost 7 bases and 0 bases, in that order; junction bases with no gene match: 9. Germline V gives CDR1 MNHEY, CDR2 SMNVEV (reference sequence). CDR3 residues: CASKTLAGAASTDTQYF. CDR3 DNA sequence: TGTGCCAGCAAGACACTAGCGGGAGCCGCTAGCACAGATACGCAGTATTTT.

The chain has TRBV30 and TRBJ2-5; D is uncertain. The CDR3 runs 15 residues. The V gene lost 4 bases and the J gene lost 1 base, with 16 bases spanning the gap. Per germline, CDR1 GTSNPN and CDR2 SVGIG (reference sequence). CDR3 amino acids: CAWTPMSASQETQYF. In nucleotides, the CDR3 is TGTGCCTGGACTCCCATGTCGGCAAGCCAAGAGACCCAGTACTTC.

The chain uses TRBV30 and TRBJ1-6, with a possible D match to TRBD1 (5 bases). V lost 1 base, J lost 5 bases, and 15 bases lay in between. The germline V gene encodes CDR1 GTSNPN and CDR2 SVGIG (reference sequence). This CDR3 comprises 16 residues. The DNA for the CDR3 is TGTGCCTGGAGTGGAATCAGGGCGACCCATAATTCACCCCTCCACTTT. It specifies CAWSGIRATHNSPLHF.

The rearrangement uses TRBV18 and TRBJ2-7; D perhaps matches TRBD2 (5 bases). From germline, CDR1 is KGHSH and CDR2 LQKENI. The ends were cut back, 6 bases at V and 2 bases at J, with 14 bases in the middle. The CDR3 length is 14 residues. The chain's CDR3 is CASSPKTGAYEQYF. The CDR3 DNA is TGTGCCAGCTCCCCGAAAACCGGGGCCTACGAGCAGTACTTC.

This clone is a singleton in its sample. The rearrangement uses TRBV7-8 and TRBJ2-7; D possibly matches TRBD1 or TRBD2 (7 bases each). CDR1 and CDR2 from the germline V gene are SGHVS and FQNEAQ. CDR3 size: 16 residues. V dropped 6 bases and J dropped 4 bases, with 22 bases sitting between them. CDR3 in DNA: TGTGCCAGCAGGTTGGCGCAGGGGGGGTCTCGTTACGAGCAGTACTTC. Protein sequence: CASRLAQGGSRYEQYF.

V and J are TRBV10-2 and TRBJ1-1; D is undetermined. The CDR3 covers 15 residues. V dropped 6 bases and J dropped 1 base, with 15 bases sitting between them. Per germline, CDR1 WSHSY and CDR2 SAAADI. The CDR3 protein is CASRVAARWNTEAFF. CDR3 DNA sequence: TGCGCCAGCAGGGTTGCCGCCCGGTGGAACACTGAAGCTTTCTTT.

The rearrangement links TRBV5-6 to TRBJ1-2; the D is unclear. This CDR3 contains 12 residues. From germline, CDR1 is SGHDT and CDR2 YYEEEE. V was trimmed by 1 base and J by 5 bases, leaving 6 bases between them. The CDR3, as DNA: TGTGCCAGCAGCTTGATGGATTATGGCTACACCTTC. It encodes CASSLMDYGYTF. The entire variable domain, with the rest obtained from reference TRBV5-6 and TRBJ1-2, is as follows: DAGVTQSPTHLIKTRGQQVTLRCSPKSGHDTVSWYQQALGQGPQFIFQYYEEEERQRGNFPDRFSGHQFPNYSSELNVNALLLGDSALYLCASSLMDYGYTFGSGTRLTVV.

The chain carries TRBV5-1 and TRBJ1-2; D is ambiguous. This CDR3 contains 16 residues. Germline CDR1 SGHRS, CDR2 YFSETQ. Trimming cost V 4 bases and J 1 base, with 17 bases left between them. The CDR3 bases are TGCGCCAGCAGCCCTGAAACCCTGTTAGTTAACTATGGCTACACCTTC. Protein sequence: CASSPETLLVNYGYTF.